A selection of T cell receptor beta chains follows, all from one sample in a study of T cell responses to AZD1222 COVID-19 vaccine. Clones were read by immunoSEQ multiplex PCR, and TCRdb kept only the in-frame ones, dropping some. The table records over 100,000 clones, more than 70% of them present only once. Sequences were derived from peripheral blood, sampled 28 days after the second AZD1222 dose. These receptors came from an adult who received the AZD1222 COVID-19 vaccine. Each CDR3 is given with its conserved first and last residue. D genes are given only for firm matches. A clone size is listed for some rows: how often the clone was seen (once, few, many), or a class if it is expanded.

J	size	V	D	CDR3	DNA
TRBJ2-7	-	TRBV19	TRBD2	CASTLTSGNQYEQYF	TGTGCCAGTACCCTGACTAGCGGGAACCAATACGAGCAGTACTTC
TRBJ2-1	-	TRBV12-5	TRBD2	CASGLVPGRGLGSYNEQFF	TGTGCTAGTGGTTTGGTCCCCGGGAGGGGACTCGGATCCTACAATGAGCAGTTCTTC
TRBJ2-1	-	TRBV19	TRBD2	CASSIGASGRRRNEQFF	TGTGCCAGTAGTATCGGGGCTAGCGGGAGAAGGAGGAATGAGCAGTTCTTC
TRBJ1-3	-	TRBV9	-	CASSVAGQGFGNTIYF	TGTGCCAGCAGCGTAGCTGGGCAGGGGTTCGGAAACACCATATATTTT
TRBJ2-1	-	TRBV18	TRBD1	CASSPRPGTDIYNEQFF	TGTGCCAGCTCACCACGGCCCGGGACAGACATCTACAATGAGCAGTTCTTC
TRBJ2-7	-	TRBV11-2	-	CASSLDPSVYEQYF	TGTGCCAGCAGCTTAGACCCTAGCGTCTACGAGCAGTACTTC
TRBJ1-1	-	TRBV4-2	TRBD1	CASSQRASQGAGTEAFF	TGTGCCAGCAGCCAGAGGGCATCACAGGGGGCGGGCACTGAAGCTTTCTTT
TRBJ2-6	-	TRBV27	TRBD1	CASSWTGSSSGANVLTF	TGTGCCAGCAGCTGGACAGGATCAAGCTCTGGGGCCAACGTCCTGACTTTC
TRBJ2-3	-	TRBV7-9	-	CASRAGPKGPRTDTQYF	TGTGCCAGCAGGGCTGGGCCCAAAGGACCCCGCACAGATACGCAGTATTTT
TRBJ1-5	-	TRBV6-5	-	CASTQGRGSNQPQHF	TGTGCCAGCACCCAAGGGAGGGGAAGCAATCAGCCCCAGCATTTT
TRBJ2-7	-	TRBV5-5	-	CASSSSTGNPYEQYF	TGTGCCAGCAGCTCCTCTACAGGGAATCCCTACGAGCAGTACTTC
TRBJ1-1	-	TRBV11-2	-	CASSPGTYTEAFF	TGTGCCAGCAGCCCCGGGACTTACACTGAAGCTTTCTTT
TRBJ2-3	-	TRBV6-2/TRBV6-3	-	CASSYAPDTQYF	TGTGCCAGCAGTTACGCGCCAGATACGCAGTATTTT
TRBJ2-5	-	TRBV6-2/TRBV6-3	TRBD2	CASSYSSSGSETQYF	TGTGCCAGCAGTTACTCGTCTAGCGGGAGTGAGACCCAGTACTTC
TRBJ2-3	-	TRBV7-8	TRBD2	CASSPGRADTQYF	TGTGCCAGCAGCCCCGGGAGGGCAGATACGCAGTATTTT
TRBJ1-5	once	TRBV19	-	CASKLQINQPQHF	TGTGCCAGTAAATTACAGATCAATCAGCCCCAGCATTTT
TRBJ2-1	-	TRBV7-2	TRBD2	CASSLGLAVAYNEQFF	TGTGCCAGCAGCTTAGGACTAGCCGTGGCCTACAATGAGCAGTTCTTC
TRBJ2-4	-	TRBV7-3	-	CASSPSAKNIQYF	TGTGCCAGCAGCCCTAGCGCGAAAAACATTCAGTACTTC
TRBJ2-2	-	TRBV25-1	-	CASRTSANSGELFF	TGTGCCAGTAGGACATCAGCCAACTCCGGGGAGCTGTTTTTT
TRBJ1-6	-	TRBV28	TRBD1	CASSLTGQGFNSPLHF	TGTGCCAGCAGTTTAACGGGACAGGGTTTCAATTCACCCCTCCACTTT
TRBJ1-4	few	TRBV4-3	TRBD1	CASSQGTASRNEKLFF	TGCGCCAGCAGCCAGGGGACAGCGAGTCGTAATGAAAAACTGTTTTTT
TRBJ1-5	-	TRBV28	TRBD1	CASSLTGLRNQPQHF	TGTGCCAGCTCTTTGACAGGGCTCCGCAATCAGCCCCAGCATTTT
TRBJ2-1	-	TRBV27	-	CASSLLNNEQFF	TGTGCCAGCAGTTTACTTAACAATGAGCAGTTCTTC
TRBJ1-2	few	TRBV21-1	-	CASSKALRGGDGYTF	TGTGCCAGCAGCAAAGCGCTTCGAGGGGGCGATGGCTACACCTTC
TRBJ1-1	-	TRBV29-1	TRBD1	CSVLGYRGNTEAFF	TGCAGCGTTCTAGGATACAGGGGGAACACTGAAGCTTTCTTT
TRBJ1-2	-	TRBV5-4	TRBD1	CASSRGQGGYGYTF	TGTGCCAGCAGCCGGGGACAGGGCGGCTATGGCTACACCTTC
TRBJ1-2	-	TRBV21-1	-	CASSKVSSIVYGYTF	TGTGCCAGCAGCAAAGTGAGCTCAATTGTCTATGGCTACACCTTC
TRBJ2-1	-	TRBV19	-	CASSMMRGDEQFF	TGTGCCAGTAGTATGATGCGGGGTGATGAGCAGTTCTTC
TRBJ1-1	-	TRBV6-5	-	CATNLGMNTEAFF	TGTGCCACCAACCTTGGGATGAACACTGAAGCTTTCTTT
TRBJ1-1	-	TRBV12-3/TRBV12-4	-	CASSSLEAEAFF	TGTGCCAGCAGTTCTTTGGAGGCTGAAGCTTTCTTT
TRBJ2-3	-	TRBV21-1	-	CASSNYQWGQGPLAYDTQYF	TGTGCCAGCAGCAATTACCAGTGGGGACAGGGGCCGCTTGCTTACGATACGCAGTATTTT
TRBJ2-7	-	TRBV20-1	-	CSASRGTRRGEQYF	TGCAGTGCTAGTCGTGGGACCCGGAGAGGCGAGCAGTACTTC
TRBJ2-6	few	TRBV2	-	CASKGIPPRGANVLTF	TGTGCCAGCAAGGGCATCCCCCCCCGTGGGGCCAACGTCCTGACTTTC
TRBJ2-1	-	TRBV6-6	-	CASSPSGNEQFF	TGTGCCAGCAGTCCCAGCGGTAATGAGCAGTTCTTC
TRBJ1-6	-	TRBV4-3	-	CASSEGGILDSPLHF	TGCGCCAGCAGCGAGGGGGGGATATTAGATTCACCCCTCCACTTT
TRBJ1-6	-	TRBV2	TRBD1	CASSSRTGNSPLHF	TGTGCCAGCAGTTCCAGGACAGGAAATTCACCCCTCCACTTT
TRBJ1-1	once	TRBV14	-	CASSPLGGGQEAFF	TGTGCCAGCAGCCCGCTGGGGGGCGGGCAGGAAGCTTTCTTT
TRBJ2-1	-	TRBV5-1	-	CASSFRQGNHNEQFF	TGCGCCAGCAGCTTTCGCCAGGGGAATCACAATGAGCAGTTCTTC
TRBJ2-3	few	TRBV5-1	-	CASSLETDTDTQYF	TGCGCCAGCAGCTTGGAAACGGACACAGATACGCAGTATTTT
TRBJ1-5	-	TRBV5-5	-	CASSPWKVVGNQPQHF	TGTGCCAGCAGCCCATGGAAGGTCGTCGGCAATCAGCCCCAGCATTTT
TRBJ2-5	-	TRBV24-1	-	CATSGEVVETQYF	TGTGCCACCAGCGGAGAGGTGGTAGAGACCCAGTACTTC
TRBJ2-5	few	TRBV7-9	-	CASSSTEAPTQYF	TGTGCCAGCAGCTCAACCGAGGCCCCTACCCAGTACTTC
TRBJ2-7	few	TRBV4-2	TRBD1	CASSQELGQGKQYF	TGTGCCAGCAGCCAAGAACTGGGACAGGGGAAGCAGTACTTC
TRBJ2-5	-	TRBV2	-	CASDRGQETQYF	TGTGCCAGCGATAGGGGGCAAGAGACCCAGTACTTC
TRBJ2-6	-	TRBV4-2	TRBD1	CASSLHRGRGANVLTF	TGTGCCAGCAGCCTCCACAGGGGGCGGGGGGCCAACGTCCTGACTTTC
TRBJ2-5	-	TRBV6-6	TRBD2	CASSGTSSSETQYF	TGTGCCAGCAGTGGGACTAGCTCTTCGGAGACCCAGTACTTC
TRBJ1-1	-	TRBV14	-	CASSQLGAGTEAFF	TGTGCCAGCAGCCAACTTGGTGCGGGCACTGAAGCTTTCTTT
TRBJ2-6	once	TRBV7-9	TRBD1	CASSTRTGPLTF	TGTGCCAGCAGCACAAGGACAGGTCCCCTGACTTTC
TRBJ2-7	-	TRBV7-8	-	CASSLVEGGRYEQYF	TGTGCCAGCAGCTTAGTTGAGGGGGGGCGATACGAGCAGTACTTC